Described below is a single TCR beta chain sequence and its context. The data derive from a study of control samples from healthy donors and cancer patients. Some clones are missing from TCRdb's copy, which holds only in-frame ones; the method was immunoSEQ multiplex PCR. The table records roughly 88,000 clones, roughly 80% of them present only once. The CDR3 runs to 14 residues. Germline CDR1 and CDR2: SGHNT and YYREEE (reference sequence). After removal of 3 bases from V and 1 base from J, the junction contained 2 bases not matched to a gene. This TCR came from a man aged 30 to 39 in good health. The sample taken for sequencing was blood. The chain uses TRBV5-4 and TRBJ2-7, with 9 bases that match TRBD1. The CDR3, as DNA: TGTGCCAGCAGCTCCGGGACAGGGTCCTACGAGCAGTACTTC. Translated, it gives CASSSGTGSYEQYF. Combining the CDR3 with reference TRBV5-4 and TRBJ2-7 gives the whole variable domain ETGVTQSPTHLIKTRGQQVTLRCSSQSGHNTVSWYQQALGQGPQFIFQYYREEENGRGNFPPRFSGLQFPNYSSELNVNALELDDSALYLCASSSGTGSYEQYFGPGTRLTVT.